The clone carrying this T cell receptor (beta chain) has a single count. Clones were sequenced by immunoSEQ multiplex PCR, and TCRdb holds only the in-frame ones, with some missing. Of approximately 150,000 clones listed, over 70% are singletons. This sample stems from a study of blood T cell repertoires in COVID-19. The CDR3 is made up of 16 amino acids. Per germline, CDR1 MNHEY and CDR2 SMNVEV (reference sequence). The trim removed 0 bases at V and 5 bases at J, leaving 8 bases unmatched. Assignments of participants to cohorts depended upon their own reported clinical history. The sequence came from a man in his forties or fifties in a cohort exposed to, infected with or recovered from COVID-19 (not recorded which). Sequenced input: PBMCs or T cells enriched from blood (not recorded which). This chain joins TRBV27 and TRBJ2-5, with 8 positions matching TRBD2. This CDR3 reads CASSLSTRAGVETQYF. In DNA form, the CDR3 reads TGTGCCAGCAGTTTATCGACCCGAGCGGGAGTGGAGACCCAGTACTTC.